This T cell receptor (beta chain) was profiled in a study of blood T cells in healthy people across ages. Primed by a sample-barcoded 5' primer and a J-beta primer mix, a second PCR proceeded for 7 to 11 cycles. TCRdb passed the 5' RACE reads through MiXCR, listing each CDR3 protein once. The table lists approximately 600,000 distinct CDR3 sequences, around three fifths of them singletons. V was shortened by 8 bases and J by 0 bases, with 20 bases between the two germline ends. The CDR3 is 16 amino acids. Germline loops: CDR1 WSHSY, CDR2 SAAADI. The rearrangement joins TRBV10-2 to TRBJ2-7; possibly TRBD2 for D (5 bases). Sequenced: blood. This receptor was obtained from a man aged 60 to 69 in good health. As DNA, the CDR3 is TGCGCCAGCTCCTCGGGGAGCAGGCCTATCTCCTACGAGCAGTACTTC. Translated: CASSSGSRPISYEQYF.